This T cell receptor (beta chain) was recovered during a study of blood T cell repertoires in COVID-19. Study details: Sites in the United States, Italy and Spain provided acute and convalescent COVID-19 samples.

V lost 2 bases to trimming and J lost 3 bases; unmatched junction nucleotides: 9. Germline CDR1 reads SNHLY; CDR2 reads FYNNEI. The CDR3 loop spans 16 amino acids. In the original processing: It was from reference gene primer amplification that nucleated cell counts were estimated. Repertoires were generated with immunoSEQ multiplex PCR, while TCRdb's copy carries only in-frame clones and drops some. The D gene and trimming were derived from the DNA, and the V and J assignments and clone size from that table. The repertoire holds more than 90,000 clones, with about 90% as singletons. The sequence came from a man aged 50-60 years with acute or convalescent COVID-19. The rearrangement joins TRBV2 to TRBJ2-7; TRBD1 aligns across 8 bases. Sequencing was performed on peripheral blood. The CDR3 nucleotides are TGTGCCAGCAGTGAATACGGGGGACAGGTTATCTACGAGCAGTACTTC. Amino acids: CASSEYGGQVIYEQYF.